One sample yielded the 26 T cell receptor beta chains listed below, sequenced in a study of blood T cells in healthy people across ages. Sample-barcoded 5' priming and a J-beta primer mix drove a second PCR of roughly 7 to 11 cycles. MiXCR was run by TCRdb on the 5' RACE reads, yielding one entry per CDR3 protein. The table has 850,000 to 1,100,000 distinct CDR3 sequences, more than 30% seen once. The sample consisted of blood. The receptors were gathered from a man aged 18 to 30 in good health.

V is TRBV3-1 and J is TRBJ2-3; 7 bases match TRBD2. This CDR3 comprises 14 residues. Looked up from germline, CDR1 is LGHDT and CDR2 is YNNKEL (reference sequence). With 3 bases clipped from V and 4 bases from J, the junction kept 4 bases outside the gene matches. DNA of the CDR3: TGTGCCAGCAGCCAGGAGCGGGGATCAGATACGCAGTATTTT. Amino acids: CASSQERGSDTQYF.

This clonotype was seen many times. CDR3 in DNA: TGTGCCAGCAGCGGACAGTCATTTTATGGCTACACCTTC. The encoded protein is CASSGQSFYGYTF. The chain is built from TRBV7-3 and TRBJ1-2, with TRBD1 as a possible D gene (6 bases). The CDR3 sequence is 13 residues long. Germline V gene lookup returns CDR1 SGHTA and CDR2 FQGTGA. Trimming shortened V by 5 bases and J by 5 bases, and 12 bases separated the two germline ends.

V gene TRBV7-2 combines with J gene TRBJ2-5, with D uncertain. The DNA end favors TRBJ2-7, so the J call may be wrong. The CDR3 is made up of 12 amino acids. CDR1 and CDR2 from the germline V gene are SGHTA and FQGNSA. CDR3: CASSQVGVEQYF. The CDR3 DNA sequence: TGTGCCAGCAGCCAAGTAGGTGTCGAGCAGTACTTC.

The gene calls are TRBV20-1 and TRBJ2-1, with 13 nucleotides matching TRBD2. The CDR3 extends over 16 amino acids. CDR1 and CDR2 (germline): DFQATT, SNEGSKA (reference sequence). J gave up 4 bases and V 5 bases, and 8 bases lay outside the gene matches. The CDR3 sequence is CSAPQTSGGDYNEQFF. CDR3 in DNA: TGCAGTGCTCCCCAAACTAGCGGGGGGGATTACAATGAGCAGTTCTTC.

The genes are TRBV4-1 and TRBJ2-6; 7 positions agree with TRBD1. The CDR3 contains 19 residues. Trimming at V came to 0 bases and at J to 0 bases, leaving 8 bases not matched to a gene. CDR1 is MGHRA, CDR2 YSYEKL, per germline. The CDR3 reads CASSQDQFYRGSGANVLTF. CDR3 nucleotide sequence: TGCGCCAGCAGCCAAGATCAATTTTACAGGGGCTCTGGGGCCAACGTCCTGACTTTC.

Points on this clonotype: The junction differs from germline at one of its ends, possibly a read error. This rearrangement joins TRBV28 to TRBJ2-1; the D gene is possibly TRBD1 (6 bases). The CDR3 covers 16 residues. CDR1 is MDHEN, CDR2 SYDVKM, per germline. CDR3 bases: TGTGCCTGCAGCACCCCCGGACAGCTTGTTTACAGTGAGCAGTTCTTC. Translated: CACSTPGQLVYSEQFF. The full variable domain, with the rest looked up from reference TRBV28 and TRBJ2-1, is DVKVTQSSRYLVKRTGEKVFLECVQDMDHENMFWYRQDPGLGLRLIYFSYDVKMKEKGDIPEGYSVSREKKERFSLILESASTNQTSMYLCACSTPGQLVYSEQFFGPGTRLTVL.

The V call is TRBV27, the J call TRBJ1-2; D may be TRBD1 (5 bases). The CDR3 spans 13 residues. Germline assignment: CDR1 MNHEY and CDR2 SMNVEV (reference sequence). V was trimmed by 5 bases and J by 4 bases, leaving 11 bases between them. The CDR3: CASSRGMTYGYTF. The CDR3, as DNA: TGTGCCAGCAGTCGGGGGATGACCTATGGCTACACCTTC.

V gene TRBV12-3 or TRBV12-4 combines with J gene TRBJ1-1; D is unresolved. The V end was cut by 2 bases, the J end by 8 bases, with 9 bases between. The CDR3 has 12 amino acids. CDR3 sequence: CASSLPGSEAFF. In DNA, the CDR3 is TGTGCCAGCAGTTTACCGGGGTCGGAAGCTTTCTTT.

The chain recombines TRBV6-5 with TRBJ2-1; TRBD1 matches 8 bases. The DNA end is more similar to TRBJ2-7, so the J call may be wrong. The V gene's germline CDR1 is MNHEY and CDR2 SVGAGI. CDR3 length: 16 amino acids. CDR3 coding DNA: TGTGCCAGCACCTCAGACAGGGGCGTCTCCTACAATGAGCAGTACTTC. Translation gives CASTSDRGVSYNEQYF.

The chain joins TRBV10-3 to TRBJ1-2, with 9 bases lining up with TRBD1. The V gene end was trimmed by 6 bases and the J gene end by 3 bases; junction bases not matched to a gene: 8. Germline loops: CDR1 ENHRY, CDR2 SYGVKD. This CDR3 region has 15 residues. The CDR3 protein is CAIRDRDRDDYGYTF. Here the CDR3 DNA reads TGTGCCATCAGGGACCGGGACAGGGACGACTATGGCTACACCTTC.

This clonotype was seen only a few times. The chain carries TRBV4-3 and TRBJ1-1; maybe TRBD1 (6 bases). CDR3 length: 16 residues. Germline V gene sequence: CDR1 LGHNA, CDR2 YSLEER. Trimming took off 0 bases at V and 1 base at J, with 12 bases between the two ends. This chain's CDR3 is CASSQDPAGENTEAFF. The DNA of the CDR3 is TGCGCCAGCAGCCAAGATCCCGCAGGGGAGAACACTGAAGCTTTCTTT.

Remarks on this clonotype: With a much larger clone just one base away, this may be a read error. The chain carries TRBV29-1 and TRBJ2-7; D might be TRBD1 or TRBD2, each matching 5 bases. V lost 4 bases and J lost 5, with 18 bases in between. CDR3 length: 14 amino acids. Germline CDR1 and CDR2: SQVTM and ANQGSEA. Here the CDR3 reads CSVALGPQSDEQYF. In DNA, the CDR3 is TGCAGCGTTGCCCTGGGACCGCAATCCGACGAGCAGTACTTC.

This chain links TRBV9 with TRBJ2-1; no definite D call. From germline, CDR1 is SGDLS and CDR2 YYNGEE. The CDR3 contains 13 residues. The V and J ends lost 3 bases and 8 bases respectively, with 12 bases between them. CDR3 DNA sequence: TGTGCCAGCAGCGATAGAACGTTCGATGAGCAGTTCTTC. The encoded protein is CASSDRTFDEQFF.

This clonotype is a singleton in its sample. The rearrangement joins TRBV6-5 to TRBJ2-1; TRBD1 or TRBD2 may be the D gene (7 bases each). V gave up 0 bases and J gave up 4 bases, with 13 bases separating them. The CDR3 sequence is 16 residues long. Germline V CDR1 and CDR2: MNHEY, SVGAGI. The CDR3 sequence: CASSYSQGGRYNEQFF. The CDR3 coding sequence is TGTGCCAGCAGTTACTCTCAGGGGGGGAGGTACAATGAGCAGTTCTTC.

The chain carries TRBV6-5 and TRBJ1-1; TRBD1 might be the D (5 bases). Trimming removed 5 bases from V and 5 bases from J, with 15 bases in between. CDR1 and CDR2 from the germline V gene are MNHEY and SVGAGI. The CDR3 has 14 amino acids. CDR3 bases: TGTGCCAGCAGTGTGGGGGTATTTAGGACTGAAGCTTTCTTT. It translates to CASSVGVFRTEAFF.

In its sample, this clonotype was seen a few times. V gene TRBV7-9 combines with J gene TRBJ2-3; maybe TRBD2 (5 bases). Germline V gene lookup returns CDR1 SEHNR and CDR2 FQNEAQ (reference sequence). The V and J ends lost 6 bases and 5 bases respectively, with 18 bases between them. The CDR3 is 15 amino acids. The CDR3 nucleotides read TGTGCCAGCAGTAACTGGGTCGGGGAACTAGATACGCAGTATTTT. This encodes CASSNWVGELDTQYF.

The genes are TRBV7-9 and TRBJ2-3; TRBD2 might be the D (6 bases). Germline CDR1 reads SEHNR; CDR2 reads FQNEAQ (reference sequence). Deletions cut 7 bases from V and 0 bases from J, with 20 bases between. CDR3 length equals 17 residues. The CDR3 nucleotides read TGTGCCAGCATCCTCCCTAGGAGGGGAGTTAGCACAGATACGCAGTATTTT. This codes for CASILPRRGVSTDTQYF.

The genes are TRBV4-3 and TRBJ2-1; a possible D gene is TRBD2 (5 bases). V lost 0 bases to trimming and J lost 0 bases, with 24 bases between them. This CDR3 has 21 residues. CDR1 and CDR2 (germline): LGHNA, YSLEER. Here the CDR3 DNA reads TGCGCCAGCAGCCAAGATACGGGGAGAATTAACGTCGAGAGCTCCTACAATGAGCAGTTCTTC. Protein product: CASSQDTGRINVESSYNEQFF.

This clonotype was picked up a small number of times. The chain employs TRBV7-2 and TRBJ1-6; D uncertain. The CDR3 consists of 13 residues. CDR1 is SGHTA, CDR2 FQGNSA, per germline. Trimming stripped 5 bases from V and 9 bases from J, with 11 bases between. The CDR3 bases are TGTGCCAGCAGCCCAGGTGTCAGTTCACCCCTCCACTTT. Translated: CASSPGVSSPLHF.

There are a few counts of this clonotype. V gene TRBV2 combines with J gene TRBJ2-3, with 10 bases lining up with TRBD2. The CDR3 has 17 amino acids. Germline CDR1 SNHLY, CDR2 FYNNEI. V lost 6 bases and J lost 2; bases outside the gene matches: 11. CDR3 residues: CASSSPLAGGPTDTQYF. CDR3 sequence (DNA): TGTGCCAGCAGCTCCCCATTAGCGGGGGGACCCACAGATACGCAGTATTTT.

This clonotype occurred a few times. The chain couples TRBV7-2 to TRBJ1-5, with unresolved D. The CDR3 runs 14 residues. Trimming stripped 2 bases from V and 5 bases from J, with 10 bases between. Germline V gene data show CDR1 as SGHTA and CDR2 as FQGNSA. The CDR3 region is CASSLRDRYQPQHF. CDR3 in DNA: TGTGCCAGCAGCTTACGGGATAGATATCAGCCCCAGCATTTT.

Remarks on this clonotype: The germline gene is not matched at one end of the junction; a read error may be the cause. V usage is TRBV12-3 or TRBV12-4 and J usage is TRBJ2-1; D might be TRBD1 (5 bases). The CDR3 is 15 residues long. CDR3 DNA sequence: TGTGCCGGCAGTACAGACAGCCGGTTCGACAATGAGCAGTTCTTC. This translates into CAGSTDSRFDNEQFF.

This clonotype was observed a handful of times. CDR3 DNA: TGTGCCAGCAGTAGACTAGCGGGGTACAATGAGCAGTTCTTC. This gives the protein CASSRLAGYNEQFF. The chain links TRBV6-5 to TRBJ2-1; TRBD2 aligns across 11 bases. Trimming at V came to 5 bases and at J to 4 bases, leaving 1 base not matched to a gene. The germline V gene encodes CDR1 MNHEY and CDR2 SVGAGI. This CDR3 comprises 14 residues.

The chain recombines TRBV9 with TRBJ2-3, with D perhaps matching TRBD1 or TRBD2 (6 bases each). The CDR3 extends over 15 amino acids. From germline, CDR1 is SGDLS and CDR2 YYNGEE. V was pared by 3 bases and J by 1 base, with 12 bases between. CDR3 residues: CASSALRGGTDTQYF. Written as DNA, the CDR3 is TGTGCCAGCAGCGCCCTTAGGGGGGGCACAGATACGCAGTATTTT.

Comment on this clonotype: Just one base apart from a much larger clone, this may be a read error. The rearrangement joins TRBV29-1 to TRBJ2-1; 11 bases are shared with TRBD2. The CDR3 is made up of 13 amino acids. Germline V gene sequence: CDR1 SQVTM, CDR2 ANQGSEA. The V segment lost 8 bases and the J segment 12 bases; nucleotides outside the gene matches: 12. The CDR3, as DNA: TGCAGCAAATTAGCGGGGGGGCTAGATGGGCAGTTCTTC. It codes for CSKLAGGLDGQFF.

The chain carries TRBV20-1 and TRBJ1-5; TRBD1 might be the D (5 bases). Trimming removed 2 bases from V and 3 bases from J, with 11 bases in between. CDR1 DFQATT and CDR2 SNEGSKA come from the germline V gene (reference sequence). CDR3 size: 14 residues. The CDR3 is CSARRDYPNQPQHF. In DNA form, the CDR3 reads TGCAGTGCTAGACGGGACTACCCCAATCAGCCCCAGCATTTT.